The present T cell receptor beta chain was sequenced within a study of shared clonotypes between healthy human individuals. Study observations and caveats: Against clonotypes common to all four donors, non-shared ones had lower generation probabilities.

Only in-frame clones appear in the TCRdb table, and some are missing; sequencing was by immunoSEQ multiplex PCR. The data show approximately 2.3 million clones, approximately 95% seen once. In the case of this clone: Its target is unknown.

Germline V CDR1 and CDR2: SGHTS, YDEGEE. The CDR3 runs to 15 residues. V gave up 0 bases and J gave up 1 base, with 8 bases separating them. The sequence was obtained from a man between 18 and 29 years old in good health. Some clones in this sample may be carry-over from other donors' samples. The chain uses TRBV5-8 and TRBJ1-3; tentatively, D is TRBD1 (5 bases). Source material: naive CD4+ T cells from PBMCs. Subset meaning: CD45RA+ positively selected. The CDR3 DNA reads TGTGCCAGCAGCTTGGTCGGGGGGTCTGGAAACACCATATATTTT. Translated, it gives CASSLVGGSGNTIYF. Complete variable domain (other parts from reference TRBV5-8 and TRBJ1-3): EAGVTQSPTHLIKTRGQQATLRCSPISGHTSVYWYQQALGLGLQFLLWYDEGEERNRGNFPPRFSGRQFPNYSSELNVNALELEDSALYLCASSLVGGSGNTIYFGEGSWLTVV.